This TCR beta chain was sequenced in a study of blood T cell repertoires in COVID-19. Study at large: Some COVID-19 samples were acute and others convalescent; all came from the United States, Italy and Spain.

The protocol was immunoSEQ multiplex PCR, while the TCRdb copy is restricted to in-frame clones and leaves out a portion. The table shows about 190,000 clones, with around 90% occurring only once. The sample comprised peripheral blood. The receptor was derived from a man between 60 and 70 years old with active or convalescent COVID-19.

The CDR3 sequence: CASTHGGGDYGYTF. CDR3 DNA sequence: TGTGCCAGCACACACGGCGGGGGCGACTATGGCTACACCTTC. The rearrangement joins TRBV6-5 to TRBJ1-2; D possibly corresponds to TRBD1 (6 bases). CDR3 length: 14 amino acids. Between the trimmed V and J ends, which lost 7 bases and 3 bases, there was a span of 15 bases. Germline loops: CDR1 MNHEY, CDR2 SVGAGI.